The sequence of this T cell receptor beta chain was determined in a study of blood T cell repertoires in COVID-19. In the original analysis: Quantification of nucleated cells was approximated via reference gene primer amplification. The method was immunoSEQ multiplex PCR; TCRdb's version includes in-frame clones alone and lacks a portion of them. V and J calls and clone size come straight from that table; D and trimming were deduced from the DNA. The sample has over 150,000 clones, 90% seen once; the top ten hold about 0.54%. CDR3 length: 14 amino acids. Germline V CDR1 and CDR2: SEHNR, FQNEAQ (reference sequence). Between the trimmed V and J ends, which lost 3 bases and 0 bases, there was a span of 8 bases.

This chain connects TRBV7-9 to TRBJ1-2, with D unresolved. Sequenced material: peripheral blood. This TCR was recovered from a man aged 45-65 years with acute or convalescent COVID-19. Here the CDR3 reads CASSFSPSNYGYTF. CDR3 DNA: TGTGCCAGCAGCTTTAGTCCGTCTAACTATGGCTACACCTTC. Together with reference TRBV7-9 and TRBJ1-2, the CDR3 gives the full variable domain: DTGVSQNPRHKITKRGQNVTFRCDPISEHNRLYWYRQTLGQGPEFLTYFQNEAQLEKSRLLSDRFSAERPKGSFSTLEIQRTEQGDSAMYLCASSFSPSNYGYTFGSGTRLTVV.